A single sample gave rise to the 31 T cell receptor beta chains below, sequenced in a study of human T cells and chemical hapten exposure. TCRdb used MiXCR to reprocess the RACE reads, holding one entry per CDR3 protein. This sample has approximately 97,000 distinct CDR3 sequences, with 25% to 30% found just once. Indicated time point: patch test 3, about 24 weeks after DPC sensitization. The treatment was: therapeutic diphenylcyclopropenone sensitization with weekly scalp DPC. The material sequenced was whole blood, taken in connection with sensitization to the hapten diphenylcyclopropenone (DPC). These receptor sequences come from a man aged 35-49 years with alopecia areata. Some clones in this sample may be carry-over from other donors' samples.

The chain uses TRBV6-1 and TRBJ2-4; no firm D call. CDR1 is MNHNS, CDR2 SASEGT, per germline. The CDR3 covers 13 residues. Trimming took 2 bases from V and 11 from J, leaving 13 bases between them. CDR3 loop: CASSESLGLFQYF. CDR3 nucleotide sequence: TGTGCCAGCAGTGAATCCCTAGGATTATTTCAGTACTTC.

This clonotype came up a few times. V is TRBV20-1 and J is TRBJ1-5, with no clear D. CDR1 is DFQATT and CDR2 is SNEGSKA in the germline V gene (reference sequence). The CDR3 is 14 amino acids. V lost 2 bases, J lost 0 bases, and 8 bases lay in between. The CDR3 DNA follows: TGCAGTGCTAGACGTCAGGATAGCAATCAGCCCCAGCATTTT. It codes for CSARRQDSNQPQHF.

V gene TRBV6-5 combines with J gene TRBJ1-1; 9 bases line up with TRBD1. The CDR3 sequence is 12 residues long. V lost 8 bases and J lost 5; bases outside the gene matches: 3. The V gene's germline CDR1 is MNHEY and CDR2 SVGAGI. The DNA of the CDR3 is TGTGCCAGCGAGGACAGGGGAACTGAAGCTTTCTTT. Protein product: CASEDRGTEAFF.

This chain joins TRBV7-9 and TRBJ2-7, with 14 positions matching TRBD2. Germline V CDR1 and CDR2: SEHNR, FQNEAQ (reference sequence). The V gene end was trimmed by 5 bases and the J gene end by 2 bases; junction bases not matched to a gene: 17. The CDR3 runs 20 residues. For the CDR3, the DNA is TGTGCCAGCAGCAGCACTCCGGGACTAGCGGGAGATTATGTTACCTACGAGCAGTACTTC. Encoded protein: CASSSTPGLAGDYVTYEQYF.

This clonotype was seen more than once but under ten times. The V and J genes are TRBV7-6 and TRBJ2-3, with 8 bases that match TRBD1. Germline V lookup: CDR1 SGHVS, CDR2 FNYEAQ. With V trimmed by 5 bases and J by 0 bases, 10 bases remained unmatched. This CDR3 contains 17 residues. In DNA, the CDR3 is TGTGCCAGCAGCCCTCAGATTCAGGGGGCTAGCACAGATACGCAGTATTTT. It is translated as CASSPQIQGASTDTQYF.

The rearrangement joins TRBV7-2 to TRBJ2-5, with D tentatively TRBD1 (5 bases). CDR1 and CDR2 from the germline V gene are SGHTA and FQGNSA. The CDR3 runs to 14 residues. Deletions cut 5 bases from V and 5 bases from J, with 15 bases between. CDR3 sequence (DNA): TGTGCCAGCAGCCAATATGGACCAGGGGAGACCCAGTACTTC. Protein product: CASSQYGPGETQYF. Full variable domain (missing parts from reference TRBV7-2 and TRBJ2-5): GAGVSQSPSNKVTEKGKDVELRCDPISGHTALYWYRQSLGQGLEFLIYFQGNSAPDKSGLPSDRFSAERTGGSVSTLTIQRTQQEDSAVYLCASSQYGPGETQYFGPGTRLLVL.

This chain joins TRBV7-9 and TRBJ2-7, with D unclear. The CDR3 sequence is 15 residues long. The V gene lost 0 bases and the J gene lost 3 bases, with 12 bases spanning the gap. Germline CDR1 is SEHNR and CDR2 is FQNEAQ (reference sequence). CDR3 amino acids: CASSLAGSRFYEQYF. The DNA of the CDR3 is TGTGCCAGCAGCTTAGCTGGAAGTCGGTTCTACGAGCAGTACTTC.

The V gene is TRBV24-1, the J gene TRBJ2-5, with 7 positions matching TRBD1. The V gene end was trimmed by 7 bases and the J gene end by 3 bases; junction bases not matched to a gene: 4. CDR1 is KGHDR and CDR2 is SFDVKD in the germline V gene. The CDR3 has 13 residues. Here the CDR3 reads CATRQGYEETQYF. The CDR3, as DNA: TGTGCCACCAGACAGGGGTATGAAGAGACCCAGTACTTC.

This clonotype was recorded a few times. V and J are TRBV6-5 and TRBJ1-1; D is ambiguous. The ends were cut back, 2 bases at V and 5 bases at J, with 18 bases in the middle. Germline V lookup: CDR1 MNHEY, CDR2 SVGAGI. CDR3 length equals 16 residues. The CDR3, as DNA: TGTGCCAGCAGTTACCCATTACTAGGGCGCGGGACTGAAGCTTTCTTT. Translating it yields CASSYPLLGRGTEAFF.

V is TRBV12-3 or TRBV12-4 and J is TRBJ2-7; maybe TRBD1 (6 bases). Trimming removed 5 bases from V and 4 bases from J, with 12 bases in between. This CDR3 spans 13 amino acids. The CDR3 DNA follows: TGTGCCAGCAGTCCCGGGACACCTTACGAGCAGTACTTC. Protein sequence: CASSPGTPYEQYF.

The chain has TRBV20-1 and TRBJ2-3; no firm D call. Germline values: CDR1 DFQATT, CDR2 SNEGSKA (reference sequence). Trimming removed 5 bases at V and 9 bases at J, with 12 bases between. The CDR3 runs to 11 residues. The CDR3 DNA reads as TGCAGTGCTGCCCGTGAAATCACGCAGTATTTT. The encoded protein is CSAAREITQYF.

This chain uses TRBV7-9 with TRBJ2-1; 9 bases match TRBD1. The length of the CDR3 is 16 residues. CDR1 is SEHNR, CDR2 FQNEAQ, per germline (reference sequence). J lost 2 bases, V lost 1 base, and 3 bases had no gene match. The CDR3 protein is CASSLEGQGPYNEQFF. The CDR3 DNA reads TGTGCCAGCAGCTTAGAGGGACAGGGCCCCTACAATGAGCAGTTCTTC.

This chain joins TRBV6-5 and TRBJ2-3; D gene unclear. The V and J ends lost 3 bases and 1 base respectively, with 5 bases between them. From germline, CDR1 is MNHEY and CDR2 SVGAGI. The CDR3 has 13 residues. The CDR3 bases are TGTGCCAGCAGTTATTTAGGCACAGATACGCAGTATTTT. It yields the protein CASSYLGTDTQYF.

This clonotype has a handful of counts. The V call is TRBV9, the J call TRBJ2-5, with D possibly being TRBD1 (6 bases). Trimming took 4 bases from V and 2 from J, leaving 18 bases between them. Germline V gene sequence: CDR1 SGDLS, CDR2 YYNGEE. The length of the CDR3 is 16 residues. The CDR3 here is CASSPLGQSTQETQYF. CDR3 bases: TGTGCCAGCAGCCCTCTAGGACAGAGCACACAAGAGACCCAGTACTTC. The complete variable domain, with remaining parts taken from reference TRBV9 and TRBJ2-5, reads DSGVTQTPKHLITATGQRVTLRCSPRSGDLSVYWYQQSLDQGLQFLIQYYNGEERAKGNILERFSAQQFPDLHSELNLSSLELGDSALYFCASSPLGQSTQETQYFGPGTRLLVL.

The J gene is TRBJ2-7, the V gene TRBV9; TRBD1 aligns across 9 bases. V was pared by 0 bases and J by 5 bases, with 9 bases of the junction left unmatched. The CDR3 runs 16 residues. Germline CDR1 is SGDLS and CDR2 is YYNGEE. CDR3 sequence: CASSVVTGTGLDEQYF. DNA for the CDR3: TGTGCCAGCAGCGTAGTAACTGGGACAGGGTTGGACGAGCAGTACTTC.

The rearrangement joins TRBV20-1 to TRBJ2-1; D is unresolved. Between the trimmed V and J ends, which lost 0 bases and 3 bases, there was a span of 9 bases. The CDR3 consists of 14 residues. Per germline, CDR1 DFQATT and CDR2 SNEGSKA (reference sequence). CDR3: CSARDGDVYNEQFF. CDR3 in DNA: TGCAGTGCTAGAGATGGCGATGTCTACAATGAGCAGTTCTTC.

The chain recombines TRBV5-5 with TRBJ2-5, with D hard to call. V lost 0 bases to trimming and J lost 0 bases, with 9 bases between them. Germline V gives CDR1 SGHKS, CDR2 YYEKEE (reference sequence). The CDR3 consists of 15 residues. CDR3: CASSLGPGNQETQYF. The CDR3 nucleotides read TGTGCCAGCAGCTTGGGGCCAGGCAACCAAGAGACCCAGTACTTC.

The chain has TRBV28 and TRBJ2-7, with TRBD2 identical over 8 bases. The CDR3 runs 17 residues. After removal of 3 bases from V and 0 bases from J, the junction contained 10 bases not matched to a gene. CDR1 MDHEN and CDR2 SYDVKM come from the germline V gene. The CDR3 sequence: CASSFRGKGTSSYEQYF. The DNA for the CDR3 is TGTGCCAGCAGTTTTAGAGGGAAGGGGACTAGCTCCTACGAGCAGTACTTC.

This clonotype was seen more than once but under ten times. The chain uses TRBV7-9 and TRBJ2-3; D might be TRBD1 (5 bases). The CDR3 spans 16 residues. In germline, CDR1 is SEHNR, CDR2 FQNEAQ (reference sequence). V was shortened by 5 bases and J by 0 bases, with 15 bases between the two germline ends. The CDR3 loop is CASSQGVTTSTDTQYF. CDR3 nucleotide sequence: TGTGCCAGCAGCCAAGGGGTGACAACTAGCACAGATACGCAGTATTTT. Full variable domain (outside the CDR3, taken from reference TRBV7-9 and TRBJ2-3): DTGVSQNPRHKITKRGQNVTFRCDPISEHNRLYWYRQTLGQGPEFLTYFQNEAQLEKSRLLSDRFSAERPKGSFSTLEIQRTEQGDSAMYLCASSQGVTTSTDTQYFGPGTRLTVL.

This clonotype has more than one count but fewer than ten. The rearrangement links TRBV6-2 or TRBV6-3 to TRBJ2-1; weak D call: TRBD2 (6 bases). Trimming shortened V by 4 bases and J by 5 bases, and 15 bases separated the two germline ends. The CDR3 extends over 15 amino acids. CDR1 MNHEY and CDR2 SVGEGT come from the germline V gene. The DNA for the CDR3 is TGTGCCAGCAGTTCCTCAGGGCGGGAACACAATGAGCAGTTCTTC. Protein product: CASSSSGREHNEQFF.

This chain links TRBV6-1 with TRBJ1-4, with D possibly being TRBD1 (5 bases). The CDR3 consists of 15 residues. Germline V gene lookup returns CDR1 MNHNS and CDR2 SASEGT. With 4 bases removed from V and 0 bases from J, the gap between germline ends came to 9 bases. CDR3 in amino acids: CASSGGRATNEKLFF. The CDR3 DNA reads TGTGCCAGCAGTGGGGGCAGAGCAACTAATGAAAAACTGTTTTTT.

This chain connects TRBV12-3 or TRBV12-4 to TRBJ2-2, with D unresolved. With 4 bases removed from V and 9 bases from J, the gap between germline ends came to 15 bases. CDR3 size: 14 residues. The DNA for the CDR3 is TGTGCCAGCAGTTCCGTAATGGAGTTTCGGGAGCTGTTTTTT. It yields the protein CASSSVMEFRELFF.

The gene calls are TRBV2 and TRBJ2-3, with TRBD2 identical over 8 bases. CDR1 and CDR2 from the germline V gene are SNHLY and FYNNEI. The CDR3 loop spans 14 amino acids. The J segment lost 4 bases and the V segment lost 5 bases, leaving 5 bases of the junction unmatched. CDR3 protein: CASSNSGNADTQYF. The CDR3 nucleotides read TGTGCCAGCAGTAATAGCGGGAATGCAGATACGCAGTATTTT.

V and J are TRBV7-9 and TRBJ1-4; tentatively, D is TRBD1 (6 bases). V dropped 5 bases and J dropped 1 base, with 14 bases sitting between them. Germline assignment: CDR1 SEHNR and CDR2 FQNEAQ (reference sequence). There are 16 residues in the CDR3. The CDR3 protein is CASSQDSLRTNEKLFF. In DNA, the CDR3 is TGTGCCAGCAGCCAGGACAGTTTGCGAACTAATGAAAAACTGTTTTTT.

The chain has TRBV5-1 and TRBJ2-4; D is undetermined. The CDR3 sequence is 12 residues long. CDR1 SGHRS and CDR2 YFSETQ come from the germline V gene. Trimming cost V 4 bases and J 7 bases, with 9 bases left between them. The chain's CDR3 is CASSLEQNIQYF. In DNA, the CDR3 is TGCGCCAGCAGCCTAGAGCAGAACATTCAGTACTTC.

The J gene is TRBJ2-1, the V gene TRBV29-1; D is perhaps TRBD1 (6 bases). With 4 bases removed from V and 9 bases from J, the gap between germline ends came to 31 bases. Germline V CDR1 and CDR2: SQVTM, ANQGSEA. This CDR3 comprises 18 residues. The CDR3: CSVAGGAREPLLHGEQFF. CDR3 in DNA: TGCAGCGTTGCTGGGGGCGCAAGGGAACCCCTGTTACACGGTGAGCAGTTCTTC.

This clonotype was observed a few times. The rearrangement joins TRBV12-3 or TRBV12-4 to TRBJ2-1; 8 bases align to TRBD2. V lost 6 bases to trimming and J lost 3 bases; unmatched junction nucleotides: 10. The CDR3 loop spans 16 amino acids. The CDR3 region is CASSPTSGGFYNEQFF. The CDR3 DNA is TGTGCCAGCAGCCCAACCAGCGGGGGTTTCTACAATGAGCAGTTCTTC.

This clonotype was recorded a few times. The genes are TRBV27 and TRBJ2-7, with 8 bases fitting TRBD1. Trimming took 3 bases from V and 3 from J; bases not matched to a gene: 7. The CDR3 totals 15 residues. Germline V CDR1 and CDR2: MNHEY, SMNVEV (reference sequence). The CDR3 region is CASSFEAGGSYEQYF. The DNA of the CDR3 is TGTGCCAGCAGTTTCGAGGCAGGGGGCAGCTACGAGCAGTACTTC.

The V and J genes are TRBV5-6 and TRBJ2-7; D is unclear. The CDR3 loop spans 11 amino acids. The germline V gene has CDR1 SGHDT and CDR2 YYEEEE. Trimming removed 5 bases at V and 6 bases at J, with 9 bases between. The CDR3 DNA reads TGTGCCAGCAGTTATCCGGGCGAGCAGTACTTC. Protein product: CASSYPGEQYF.

The chain uses TRBV5-5 and TRBJ2-1; the D is unclear. V was cut by 0 bases and J by 10 bases, with 17 bases left in between. This CDR3 comprises 15 residues. Per the germline V gene, CDR1 is SGHKS and CDR2 is YYEKEE (reference sequence). The CDR3 region is CASSLDGDCVKEQFF. CDR3 nucleotides: TGTGCCAGCAGCTTGGATGGGGATTGTGTTAAGGAGCAGTTCTTC.

A few counts support this clonotype. The rearrangement uses TRBV20-1 and TRBJ2-1, with D possibly being TRBD2 (5 bases). The germline V and J ends were trimmed by 0 bases and 8 bases, with 14 bases remaining between them. CDR1 and CDR2 (germline): DFQATT, SNEGSKA (reference sequence). The CDR3 spans 14 residues. CDR3 DNA sequence: TGCAGTGCTAGAGACCCAGCGGCTGGGGATGAGCAGTTCTTC. Its protein product is CSARDPAAGDEQFF.